Included here is one T cell receptor beta chain sequence, with context. Researchers ran the PCR with 60 Vbeta and 13 Jbeta primers. Profiled with immunoSEQ multiplex PCR; TCRdb holds only in-frame clones, not every one. The sample has roughly 120,000 clones, roughly two thirds seen once. This CDR3 comprises 14 residues. Germline CDR1 and CDR2: SNHLY and FYNNEI. J was trimmed by 4 bases and V by 4 bases; bases with no gene match: 2. This sample is part of a study of cytomegalovirus exposure and HLA in healthy donors. The clonotype originates from a man aged 25-40 years in good health and CMV-seropositive. Sequencing was carried out using PBMCs. The chain links TRBV2 to TRBJ1-5, with 9 positions matching TRBD1. The CDR3 nucleotides read TGTGCCAGCAGTGGACAGGGGGGGAATCAGCCCCAGCATTTT. Translating it yields CASSGQGGNQPQHF.